This T cell receptor beta chain was recovered during a study of CD8+CD57+ T cells in acquired aplastic anemia. Study summary: Yields of DNA that came from sorted CD4+ and CD8+ cells averaged about 3.4 ug. CD4+ reads averaged roughly 10 million in healthy donors.

Study observations and caveats: Patients and controls were found to share around 30 CD8+ CDR3 sequences. Patients versus controls showed no significant CD8+ Simpson's diversity difference.

Germline loops: CDR1 MNHNS, CDR2 SASEGT. With V trimmed by 6 bases and J by 7 bases, 6 bases remained unmatched. This CDR3 spans 14 amino acids. Genomic DNA provided the template from which TCR beta VDJ and CDR3 profiles were obtained. Using its own MiXCR run on the reads, TCRdb lists one record per CDR3 protein. The sample has 150,000 to 200,000 distinct CDR3 sequences; about 48% are singletons. Turning to this clonotype: Its target is not known.

This sequence was found in a human donor in good health. The specimen sequenced was sorted CD4+, CD8+, or CD8+CD57+ T cells (not recorded which) from PBMCs. The genes are TRBV6-1 and TRBJ2-2, with 9 bases fitting TRBD1. The CDR3 DNA sequence: TGTGCCAGCAGAAAAACAGGGGGCGGCGGGGAGCTGTTTTTT. Protein sequence: CASRKTGGGGELFF.